One sample yielded the 3 T cell receptor beta chains listed below, sequenced in a study of regulatory T cells in long-lasting Graves disease. Building the TCR beta libraries relied on iRepertoire HTBI primers, and CDR3 regions underwent Arm-PCR. TCRdb recomputed calls from the multiplex PCR reads with MiXCR, one row per CDR3 protein. The profile shows a few hundred thousand distinct CDR3 sequences, roughly 15% of them singletons. As for time point: newly diagnosed GD, antithyroid drugs for less than 3 months. The TCR library was made from RNA that had been extracted from PBMCs in TRIzol. These same data were also listed under a study on T cells in Graves' hyperthyroidism and ophthalmopathy.

This specimen consisted of peripheral blood mononuclear cells (PBMCs), obtained at new diagnosis, from a patient treated with antithyroid drugs. The receptors were sampled from a young woman with Graves disease.

This clonotype was seen ten or more times. The chain recombines TRBV6-1 with TRBJ1-6; 11 positions agree with TRBD1. Germline lookup yields CDR1 MNHNS and CDR2 SASEGT. CDR3 size: 18 residues. The V and J ends lost 2 bases and 0 bases, in that order; junction bases with no gene match: 3. The CDR3 region is CASSERDRGSSYNSPLHF. The DNA of the CDR3 is TGTGCCAGCAGTGAACGGGACAGGGGGTCCTCCTATAATTCACCCCTCCACTTT.

This clonotype was observed at least ten times. The chain combines TRBV6-5 with TRBJ2-1; D remains ambiguous. The CDR3 totals 14 residues. V was cut by 2 bases and J by 9 bases, with 14 bases left in between. Germline CDR1 and CDR2: MNHEY and SVGAGI. CDR3 coding DNA: TGTGCCAGCAGTTACGGGTCTATCGCTTCTGAGCAGTTCTTC. It codes for CASSYGSIASEQFF.

In its sample, this clonotype was seen a few times. One end of the junction does not line up with germline, which may come from a read error. CDR3 bases: TGTGCCGGCAGCTTAGACCTATCCAGGAAGAACACTGAAGCTTTCTTT. Amino acids: CAGSLDLSRKNTEAFF. The chain joins TRBV11-2 to TRBJ1-1; D uncertain. The CDR3 is 16 residues long. Per the germline V gene, CDR1 is SGHAT and CDR2 is FQNNGV.